This T cell receptor (beta chain) was documented in a study of shared clonotypes between healthy human individuals. Overall study findings and caveats: Blood was the only sampled material, and tissue repertoires likely differ. A reduction in generation probabilities was seen for non-shared clonotypes relative to those shared by all four donors.

Concerning this clone itself: The target antigen is unknown.

When replicate PCRs were run on sorted subsets, they used around 200 ng DNA, 30,000 to 35,000 T cell genomes. The repertoire was sequenced with immunoSEQ multiplex PCR; TCRdb's copy has only in-frame clones and lacks some. The table includes about 610,000 clones, approximately 96% detected once. The naive CD8 population came from CD45RO-negative cells selected for CCR7, without terminally differentiated effector memory CD45RA+ cells. Healthy adults negative for HIV, lacking recent acute infections or vaccinations, served as donors. Trimming pared 5 bases from V and 2 bases from J, leaving 13 bases between. The V gene's germline CDR1 is PRHDT and CDR2 FYEKMQ (reference sequence). The CDR3 runs 14 residues.

The receptor was isolated from a woman in her 30s in good health. V usage is TRBV13 and J usage is TRBJ2-7, with a possible D match to TRBD2 (6 bases). The source material was naive CD8+ T cells sorted from blood. The CDR3 is CASSAGTGAYEQYF. Here the CDR3 DNA reads TGTGCCAGCAGCGCCGGGACGGGAGCCTACGAGCAGTACTTC.